These 8 T cell receptor beta chains share one sample of origin, sequenced in a study of blood T cell repertoires in COVID-19. TCRdb's table, derived via immunoSEQ multiplex PCR, lists solely in-frame clones and lacks some. This repertoire shows over 350,000 clones, 86% found once; its top ten account for over 1.3%. Sequencing was carried out using peripheral blood. Receptor source: a woman aged 25 to 45 with active or convalescent COVID-19.

There are a few counts of this clone. The chain joins TRBV11-2 to TRBJ1-2; weak D call: TRBD1 (5 bases). The CDR3 sequence is 14 residues long. V dropped 3 bases and J dropped 2 bases, with 10 bases sitting between them. The germline gives CDR1 SGHAT, CDR2 FQNNGV. CDR3 in DNA: TGTGCCAGCAGCTTTGGAGGGGCGAACTATGGCTACACCTTC. This translates into CASSFGGANYGYTF.

In nucleotides, the CDR3 is TGCGCCAGCAGCCTTGTTTTGGCCCGAACTAATGACCCTAATACGCAGTATTTT. Protein product: CASSLVLARTNDPNTQYF. V and J are TRBV5-1 and TRBJ2-3, with no clear D. V lost 4 bases, J lost 7 bases, and 28 bases lay in between. The CDR3 totals 18 residues. The V gene's germline CDR1 is SGHRS and CDR2 YFSETQ.

The rearrangement joins TRBV6-2 or TRBV6-3 to TRBJ2-1; D remains ambiguous. V was cut by 3 bases and J by 7 bases, with 16 bases left in between. Germline CDR1 MNHEY, CDR2 SVGEGT. The CDR3 has 15 amino acids. The CDR3 here is CASSYSDWYRNEQFF. CDR3 in DNA: TGTGCCAGCAGTTATTCTGACTGGTATCGGAATGAGCAGTTCTTC.

The rearrangement uses TRBV28 and TRBJ2-2; possibly TRBD2 for D (5 bases). CDR1 and CDR2 from the germline V gene are MDHEN and SYDVKM. Between the trimmed V and J ends, which lost 2 bases and 2 bases, there was a span of 15 bases. The CDR3 totals 17 residues. The CDR3 protein is CASSLRLAGANTGELFF. The CDR3 DNA is TGTGCCAGCAGTTTACGGCTCGCGGGCGCAAACACCGGGGAGCTGTTTTTT.

This chain joins TRBV5-1 and TRBJ1-1; D gene ambiguous. V lost 0 bases and J 0 bases, leaving 9 bases between the germline ends. The CDR3 covers 15 residues. Looked up from germline, CDR1 is SGHRS and CDR2 is YFSETQ. CDR3: CASSLGGAMNTEAFF. The DNA for the CDR3 is TGCGCCAGCAGCTTGGGGGGAGCTATGAACACTGAAGCTTTCTTT.

J is TRBJ2-4 and V is TRBV19, with TRBD2 identical over 11 bases. The CDR3 runs to 16 residues. V was clipped by 6 bases and J by 2 bases; unmatched bases: 6. Germline loops: CDR1 LNHDA, CDR2 SQIVND (reference sequence). Written as DNA, the CDR3 is TGTGCCAGTAGCACCGGACTAGCGGGTCCCAAAAACATTCAGTACTTC. This translates into CASSTGLAGPKNIQYF.

The chain employs TRBV5-1 and TRBJ1-2; D not resolved. V lost 5 bases and J 0 bases, leaving 14 bases between the germline ends. The CDR3 spans 15 residues. The germline V gene has CDR1 SGHRS and CDR2 YFSETQ. CDR3: CASRLDGTTNYGYTF. CDR3 nucleotide sequence: TGCGCCAGCAGACTAGACGGAACTACTAACTATGGCTACACCTTC.

The chain recombines TRBV19 with TRBJ2-2, with a tentative D call TRBD2 (5 bases). V dropped 2 bases and J dropped 1 base, with 11 bases sitting between them. The CDR3 has 16 amino acids. Germline CDR1 and CDR2: LNHDA and SQIVND (reference sequence). CDR3 bases: TGTGCCAGTAGTATATGGGTGAGCGGGAACACCGGGGAGCTGTTTTTT. Translation gives CASSIWVSGNTGELFF.